This TCR beta chain derives from a study of neurological immune-mediated disorders. The CDR3 is 13 amino acids. Trimming took off 1 base at V and 5 bases at J, with 6 bases between the two ends. MiXCR, applied by TCRdb to the 5' RACE reads, yields one record per CDR3 protein. The table records about 78,000 distinct CDR3 sequences, 4.5% to 6.5% of them present only once. This clonotype was recorded many times. Its antigen is unknown. Findings and limits, study-wide: The absence of any CDR3 amino acid sequence shared by expanded clones across subjects suggests that repertoires were private in all groups.

The sequencing input was PBMCs. The clonotype comes from a woman aged 25 to 39 with multiple sclerosis. The chain combines TRBV12-3 or TRBV12-4 with TRBJ2-1; unclear D gene. The CDR3 reads CASSLGRNNEQFF. Written as DNA, the CDR3 is TGTGCCAGCAGTTTAGGCAGAAACAATGAGCAGTTCTTC.